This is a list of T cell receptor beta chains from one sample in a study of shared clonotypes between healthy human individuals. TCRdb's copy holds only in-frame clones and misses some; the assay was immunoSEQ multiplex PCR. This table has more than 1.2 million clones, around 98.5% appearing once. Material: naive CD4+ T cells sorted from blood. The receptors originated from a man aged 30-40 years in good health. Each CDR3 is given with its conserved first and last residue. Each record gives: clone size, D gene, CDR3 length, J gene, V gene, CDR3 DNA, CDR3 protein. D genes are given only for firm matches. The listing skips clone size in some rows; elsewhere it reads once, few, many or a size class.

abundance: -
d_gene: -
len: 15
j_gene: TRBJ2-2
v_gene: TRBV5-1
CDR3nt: TGCGCCAGCAGCTTGGACTGGGCGCGATCCGGGGAGCTGTTTTTT
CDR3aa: CASSLDWARSGELFF

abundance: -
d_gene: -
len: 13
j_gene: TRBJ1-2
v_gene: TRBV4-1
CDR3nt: TGCGCCAGCAGCGTGGGACAACTTTATGGCTACACCTTC
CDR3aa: CASSVGQLYGYTF

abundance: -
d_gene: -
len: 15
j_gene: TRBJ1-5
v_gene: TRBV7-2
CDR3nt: TGTGCCAGCAGCCAAGTTGGGGGAGGCAATCAGCCCCAGCATTTT
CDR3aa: CASSQVGGGNQPQHF

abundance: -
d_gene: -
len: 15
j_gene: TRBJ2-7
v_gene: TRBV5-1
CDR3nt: TGCGCCAGCAGCTTGGCCGGTGCGGGAAACTACGAGCAGTACTTC
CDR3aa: CASSLAGAGNYEQYF

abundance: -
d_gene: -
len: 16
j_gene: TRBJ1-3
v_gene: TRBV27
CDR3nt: TGTGCCAGCAGTTCCCCCCCCACAGACCATCGAAACACCATATATTTT
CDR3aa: CASSSPPTDHRNTIYF

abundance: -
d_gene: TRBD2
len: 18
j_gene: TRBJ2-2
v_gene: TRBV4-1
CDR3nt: TGCGCCAGCAGCCAAACCGGACTAGCGGGAGCGTTGACCGGGGAGCTGTTTTTT
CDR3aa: CASSQTGLAGALTGELFF

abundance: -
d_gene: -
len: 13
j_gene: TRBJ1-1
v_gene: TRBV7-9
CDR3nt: TGTGCCAGCAGCCAGAACGTCGTAGGGGCGGCTTTCTTT
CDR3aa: CASSQNVVGAAFF

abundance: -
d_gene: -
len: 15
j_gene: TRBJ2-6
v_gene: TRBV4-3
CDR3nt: TGCGCCAGCAGCCCCTCGGGGTCTGGGGCCAACGTCCTGACTTTC
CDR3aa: CASSPSGSGANVLTF

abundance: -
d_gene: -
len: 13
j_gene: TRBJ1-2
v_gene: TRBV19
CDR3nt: TGTGCCAGTAGCTTCGACCTTCCCTATGGCTACACCTTC
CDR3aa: CASSFDLPYGYTF

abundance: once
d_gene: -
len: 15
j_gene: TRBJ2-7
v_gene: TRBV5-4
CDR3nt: TGTGCCAGCAGCTTGGCCGGGGGGCGGGTCAACGAGCAGTACTTC
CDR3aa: CASSLAGGRVNEQYF

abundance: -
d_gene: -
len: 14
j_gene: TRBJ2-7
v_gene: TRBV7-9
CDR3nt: TGTGCCAGCAGCTTAGCCCTAAGAGACGGCGAGCAGTACTTC
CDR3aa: CASSLALRDGEQYF

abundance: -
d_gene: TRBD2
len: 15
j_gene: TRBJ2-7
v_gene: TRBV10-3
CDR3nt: TGTGCCATCAGGGGACTAGCGGGACCCTCCTACGAGCAGTACTTC
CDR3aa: CAIRGLAGPSYEQYF

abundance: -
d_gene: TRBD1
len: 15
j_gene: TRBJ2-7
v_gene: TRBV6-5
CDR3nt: TGTGCCAGCAGATTAACAGGGACAGGAACCTACGAGCAGTACTTC
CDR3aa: CASRLTGTGTYEQYF